This TCR beta chain was identified in a study of T cell repertoires in cytomegalovirus infection. Across the whole study: Public TCR beta signatures marked donors with CMV infection and the matching HLA.

Notes on the study in general: The ex vivo response was dominated by HLA-C-restricted CMV-specific TCR beta clonotypes.

This clonotype appeared a few times. Its antigen is currently unknown. From the reads, TCRdb called clonotypes with MiXCR, one entry per CDR3 protein. The sample has 250,000 or so distinct CDR3 sequences; approximately 15% are singletons. Germline CDR1 is SEHNR and CDR2 is FQNEAQ (reference sequence). This CDR3 is 13 amino acids long. The V segment lost 4 bases and the J segment 2 bases; nucleotides outside the gene matches: 1. The specimen was CD8+ T cells from PBMCs. The rearrangement links TRBV7-9 to TRBJ2-5; 7 nucleotides agree with TRBD1. The sequence was obtained from a human donor in good health (CMV status not recorded). Some clones in this sample may be carry-over from other donors' samples. The CDR3 loop is CASSWGQQETQYF. CDR3 coding DNA: TGTGCCAGCAGCTGGGGACAGCAAGAGACCCAGTACTTC.